These 24 T cell receptor beta chains originate from one sample sequenced in a study of control samples from healthy donors and cancer patients. TCRdb's table, derived via immunoSEQ multiplex PCR, lists solely in-frame clones and lacks some. The data show approximately 150,000 clones, with about 90% seen just once and approximately 1.7% held by the top ten. The sample was blood. The receptors here all came from a man between 18 and 29 years old in good health.

This chain links TRBV10-2 with TRBJ1-6; D is unresolved. The CDR3 length is 14 residues. V lost 6 bases and J 8 bases, leaving 14 bases between the germline ends. Germline-derived CDR1 and CDR2 are WSHSY and SAAADI. CDR3 in amino acids: CASRATYRDSPLHF. CDR3 nucleotide sequence: TGCGCCAGCAGGGCAACCTACCGAGATTCACCCCTCCACTTT.

The J gene is TRBJ2-2, the V gene TRBV9; a weak D match, TRBD1 (6 bases). This CDR3 has 14 residues. Trimming cost V 9 bases and J 0 bases, with 12 bases left between them. CDR1 is SGDLS, CDR2 YYNGEE, per germline. This CDR3 is CATKRTANTGELFF. The CDR3 DNA reads as TGTGCCACCAAAAGGACAGCGAACACCGGGGAGCTGTTTTTT.

The rearrangement links TRBV2 to TRBJ2-2; D gene ambiguous. Looked up from germline, CDR1 is SNHLY and CDR2 is FYNNEI. The CDR3 has 14 residues. With 4 bases removed from V and 3 bases from J, the gap between germline ends came to 9 bases. The CDR3 is CASSGLTDTGELFF. The DNA of the CDR3 is TGTGCCAGCAGTGGGCTTACAGACACCGGGGAGCTGTTTTTT.

This chain joins TRBV2 and TRBJ1-4; D not resolved. Germline loops: CDR1 SNHLY, CDR2 FYNNEI. Trimming cost V 1 base and J 6 bases, with 3 bases left between them. The CDR3 has 12 residues. DNA for the CDR3: TGTGCCAGCAGTGAAGAGGATGAAAAACTGTTTTTT. Translating gives CASSEEDEKLFF.

The J gene is TRBJ1-5, the V gene TRBV5-1; 8 bases line up with TRBD1. From germline, CDR1 is SGHRS and CDR2 YFSETQ. CDR3 size: 15 residues. J was trimmed by 8 bases and V by 2 bases; bases with no gene match: 9. DNA of the CDR3: TGCGCCAGCAGCTTTACTGGTGAACAGGGGGAGCCCCAGCATTTT. The encoded protein is CASSFTGEQGEPQHF.

This chain joins TRBV7-9 and TRBJ2-1; possible D gene TRBD1, 5 bases. V was clipped by 3 bases and J by 0 bases, with 12 bases between them. The CDR3 extends over 16 amino acids. Germline assignment: CDR1 SEHNR and CDR2 FQNEAQ (reference sequence). CDR3 sequence: CASSLGRVFSYNEQFF. As DNA, the CDR3 is TGTGCCAGCAGCTTGGGCAGGGTCTTCTCCTACAATGAGCAGTTCTTC.

This clone appeared a single time. The chain links TRBV12-2 to TRBJ2-7; TRBD1 reflects the table's D call only, with no check against the DNA. TRBV12-2 is a known pseudogene. The CDR3 loop spans 13 amino acids. CDR3 residues: CASRLTGGYEQYF. The CDR3 DNA reads TGTGCAAGTCGCTTGACAGGGGGCTACGAGCAGTACTTC.

V is TRBV9 and J is TRBJ2-3; D is unresolved. The CDR3 has 14 residues. In germline, CDR1 is SGDLS, CDR2 YYNGEE. V was shortened by 2 bases and J by 1 base, with 8 bases between the two germline ends. The CDR3 nucleotides read TGTGCCAGCAGCGTGAGTACGGGCACAGATACGCAGTATTTT. This encodes CASSVSTGTDTQYF.

The V and J genes are TRBV3-1 (or the pseudogene TRBV3-2) and TRBJ2-3; TRBD2 matches at 9 bases. This CDR3 has 18 residues. V dropped 1 base and J dropped 7; count of bases not matched to a gene: 15. CDR1 and CDR2 (germline): LGHDT, YNNKEL (reference sequence). CDR3 sequence: CASSQGVSRGGARNTQYF. CDR3 DNA sequence: TGTGCCAGCAGCCAAGGCGTTTCACGCGGGGGGGCTCGGAATACGCAGTATTTT.

This sequence joins TRBV27 and TRBJ1-1; the D gene is possibly TRBD1 (6 bases). Per the germline V gene, CDR1 is MNHEY and CDR2 is SMNVEV (reference sequence). CDR3 length: 14 amino acids. Deletions cut 6 bases from V and 1 base from J, with 12 bases between. CDR3 DNA: TGTGCCAGCAGCCCCGGGACACCGAACACTGAAGCTTTCTTT. It encodes CASSPGTPNTEAFF.

The genes are TRBV7-2 and TRBJ1-1, with a weak D call TRBD1 (5 bases). V lost 5 bases to trimming and J lost 3 bases, with 19 bases between them. The CDR3 consists of 16 residues. Looked up from germline, CDR1 is SGHTA and CDR2 is FQGNSA. The DNA for the CDR3 is TGTGCCAGCAGCCCCCAGACAGAGGCTTGGGACACTGAAGCTTTCTTT. Translated, it gives CASSPQTEAWDTEAFF.

This chain links TRBV7-9 with TRBJ1-2; D unresolved. This CDR3 has 12 amino acids. Looked up from germline, CDR1 is SEHNR and CDR2 is FQNEAQ (reference sequence). V was trimmed by 5 bases and J by 4 bases, leaving 8 bases between them. The CDR3 coding sequence is TGTGCCAGCAGCCCCTCGAGCTATGGCTACACCTTC. This sequence encodes CASSPSSYGYTF.

The rearrangement uses TRBV3-1 (or the pseudogene TRBV3-2) and TRBJ2-2, with 11 bases lining up with TRBD1. This CDR3 has 16 residues. Per germline, CDR1 LGHDT and CDR2 YNNKEL (reference sequence). Losses at the gene ends were 2 bases for V and 7 bases for J; bases not matched to a gene: 6. The CDR3 bases are TGTGCCAGCAGCCAAACCACCGGGACAGGGGGCGGGGAGCTGTTTTTT. This encodes CASSQTTGTGGGELFF.

CDR3 protein: CASSVGDGQVRTFF. The CDR3 DNA sequence: TGTGCCAGCAGCGTAGGAGATGGACAGGTTCGAACTTTCTTT. J is TRBJ1-1 and V is TRBV9, with 7 bases lining up with TRBD1. Unmatched junction bases numbered 11, after V lost 0 bases and J lost 12 bases. Germline V gene lookup returns CDR1 SGDLS and CDR2 YYNGEE. The CDR3 loop spans 14 amino acids.

The J gene is TRBJ2-3, the V gene TRBV9, with 8 positions matching TRBD1. Germline V gene lookup returns CDR1 SGDLS and CDR2 YYNGEE. This CDR3 region has 16 residues. With 1 base clipped from V and 1 base from J, the junction kept 5 bases outside the gene matches. DNA for the CDR3: TGTGCCAGCAGCGTACAGGGGGCGCGGGGCACAGATACGCAGTATTTT. This sequence encodes CASSVQGARGTDTQYF.

The J gene is TRBJ2-7, the V gene TRBV7-6, with 8 bases fitting TRBD2. This CDR3 is built from 16 residues. Germline V lookup: CDR1 SGHVS, CDR2 FNYEAQ. V shed 5 bases, J shed 0 bases, and the junction held 9 bases outside the gene matches. CDR3 sequence (DNA): TGTGCCAGCAGCCCACTCCGGGGGGGGAACTCCTACGAGCAGTACTTC. Encoded protein: CASSPLRGGNSYEQYF.

The chain carries TRBV18 and TRBJ2-1; D is possibly TRBD2 (5 bases). Germline V lookup: CDR1 KGHSH, CDR2 LQKENI. V lost 3 bases to trimming and J lost 8 bases, with 20 bases between them. The CDR3 spans 16 residues. CDR3: CASSPSSYLLGDEQFF. CDR3 DNA: TGTGCCAGCTCACCCTCAAGCTATCTTCTCGGGGATGAGCAGTTCTTC.

J is TRBJ1-1 and V is TRBV2; D is possibly TRBD1 (5 bases). The CDR3 is 13 amino acids. CDR1 and CDR2 from the germline V gene are SNHLY and FYNNEI. The V end was cut by 6 bases, the J end by 4 bases, with 12 bases between. For the CDR3, the DNA is TGTGCCAGCAGACCCGGGACGGCCACTGAAGCTTTCTTT. It yields the protein CASRPGTATEAFF.

The sample holds one count of this clone. The chain joins TRBV11-3 to TRBJ2-1; 7 bases align to TRBD1. V was clipped by 5 bases and J by 7 bases; unmatched bases: 5. The germline V gene has CDR1 SGHNT and CDR2 YENEEA. The CDR3 is 13 amino acids. Written as DNA, the CDR3 is TGTGCCAGCAGCAAAGGGACAGCGAATGAGCAGTTCTTC. Translation: CASSKGTANEQFF.

This rearrangement joins TRBV7-8 to TRBJ1-2; 9 nucleotides agree with TRBD1. Germline V CDR1 and CDR2: SGHVS, FQNEAQ. The CDR3 runs to 15 residues. V dropped 4 bases and J dropped 4; count of bases not matched to a gene: 7. The chain's CDR3 is CASSSGTGTTYGYTF. In nucleotides, the CDR3 is TGTGCCAGCAGCTCGGGGACAGGGACAACCTATGGCTACACCTTC.

This clone was observed once. This CDR3 reads CATTAGLGNTIYF. As DNA, the CDR3 is TGTGCCACCACGGCGGGACTCGGAAACACCATATATTTT. The V call is TRBV6-5, the J call TRBJ1-3; D perhaps matches TRBD1 (5 bases). The CDR3 runs to 13 residues. V lost 10 bases and J lost 4, with 14 bases in between. In germline, CDR1 is MNHEY, CDR2 SVGAGI.

Only one count was recorded for this clone. The rearrangement links TRBV7-2 to TRBJ2-1; TRBD1 might be the D (6 bases). Trimming left V 5 bases short and J 4 bases short, with 15 bases between. Germline CDR1 SGHTA, CDR2 FQGNSA. The CDR3 has 15 residues. CDR3 amino acids: CASSLRDTGYNEQFF. CDR3 coding DNA: TGTGCCAGCAGCCTCCGGGACACAGGGTACAATGAGCAGTTCTTC.

The rearrangement joins TRBV5-8 to TRBJ2-7; the D gene is possibly TRBD1 (6 bases). The V end lost 0 bases, the J end lost 0 bases, and 13 bases lay between the germline ends. Germline values: CDR1 SGHTS, CDR2 YDEGEE. The CDR3 runs to 16 residues. As DNA, the CDR3 is TGTGCCAGCAGCTTGGCCGGGCAGGACAGCTCCTACGAGCAGTACTTC. Translating gives CASSLAGQDSSYEQYF.

This rearrangement joins TRBV5-6 to TRBJ2-4; D remains unclear. CDR3 size: 14 residues. V gave up 0 bases and J gave up 0 bases, with 4 bases separating them. CDR1 SGHDT and CDR2 YYEEEE come from the germline V gene. This chain's CDR3 is CASSLVLAKNIQYF. The CDR3, as DNA: TGTGCCAGCAGCTTGGTCCTAGCCAAAAACATTCAGTACTTC.